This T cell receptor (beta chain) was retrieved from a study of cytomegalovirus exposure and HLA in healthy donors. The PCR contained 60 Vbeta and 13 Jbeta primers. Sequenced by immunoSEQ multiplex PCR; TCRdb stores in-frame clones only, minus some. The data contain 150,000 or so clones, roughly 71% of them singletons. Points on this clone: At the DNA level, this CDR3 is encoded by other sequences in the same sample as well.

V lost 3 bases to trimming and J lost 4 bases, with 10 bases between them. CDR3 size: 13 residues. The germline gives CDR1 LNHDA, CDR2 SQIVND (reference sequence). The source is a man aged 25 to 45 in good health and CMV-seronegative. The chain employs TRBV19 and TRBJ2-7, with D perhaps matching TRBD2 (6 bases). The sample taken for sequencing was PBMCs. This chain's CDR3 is CASSIGGGYEQYF. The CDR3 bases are TGTGCCAGTAGTATTGGAGGAGGGTACGAGCAGTACTTC.